This T cell receptor (beta chain) was obtained from a study of PD-L1 blockade in urothelial cancer. V gave up 5 bases and J gave up 4 bases; unmatched junction bases: 3. Germline CDR1 is LNHDA and CDR2 is SQIVND (reference sequence). This CDR3 region has 13 residues. Every PCR got spiked synthetic TCR analog templates. Measured with immunoSEQ multiplex PCR; TCRdb has only the in-frame clones, and not every one. The sample lists tens of thousands of clones, about 86% seen once, with 2.5% to 3.5% in the top ten. The rearrangement links TRBV19 to TRBJ1-1, with 8 nucleotides matching TRBD1. The sequence was obtained from a man aged 50 to 59 with urothelial cancer. Sequences were derived from PBMCs, sampled around atezolizumab (anti-PD-L1) treatment. The CDR3 loop is CASSQGALTEAFF. The CDR3 bases are TGTGCCAGTAGTCAGGGGGCGCTCACTGAAGCTTTCTTT.